A selection of T cell receptor beta chains follows, all from one sample in a study of shared clonotypes between healthy human individuals. Libraries were prepared by immunoSEQ multiplex PCR; TCRdb keeps only in-frame clonotypes and omits some of them. Altogether millions of clones are present, more than 85% being singletons, with the ten largest covering roughly 0.36%. Sequenced: naive CD4+ T cells from PBMCs. All receptors derive from a man in his late teens or twenties in good health. Some clones in this sample may be carry-over from other donors' samples. CDR3s include the opening cysteine and the closing phenylalanine or tryptophan. Each record gives: V gene, clone size, J gene, CDR3 length, D gene, CDR3 protein, CDR3 DNA. The D gene is left open where the match is weak. The listing skips clone size in some rows; elsewhere it reads once, few, many or a size class.

>TRBV28|NA|TRBJ2-7|15|TRBD2
CASSRGPSGPYEQYF
TGTGCCAGCAGTAGGGGCCCTAGCGGTCCCTACGAGCAGTACTTC
>TRBV2|NA|TRBJ1-1|13|NA
CASSEKADTEAFF
TGTGCCAGCAGTGAAAAGGCTGACACTGAAGCTTTCTTT
>TRBV5-4|NA|TRBJ2-7|13|NA
CASSLAQGYEQYF
TGTGCCAGCAGCTTGGCCCAGGGCTACGAGCAGTACTTC
>TRBV4-2|NA|TRBJ1-2|12|NA
CASSQAAEGYTF
TGTGCCAGCAGCCAGGCGGCGGAGGGCTACACCTTC
>TRBV28|once|TRBJ2-7|17|NA
CASSLTPPGLSSYEQYF
TGTGCCAGCAGTTTAACCCCGCCGGGGCTGAGCTCCTACGAGCAGTACTTC
>TRBV4-1|NA|TRBJ2-1|13|NA
CASSHPGLTRQFF
TGCGCCAGCAGCCATCCGGGTCTCACGAGGCAGTTCTTC
>TRBV5-6|NA|TRBJ1-2|14|NA
CASSLAGPTYGYTF
TGTGCCAGCAGCCTGGCGGGACCCACCTATGGCTACACCTTC
>TRBV19|NA|TRBJ1-1|16|TRBD1
CASMRKPGQGDTEAFF
TGTGCCAGTATGAGAAAGCCGGGACAGGGAGACACTGAAGCTTTCTTT
>TRBV10-3|NA|TRBJ2-7|12|NA
CAINAERGEQYF
TGTGCCATCAATGCTGAGAGGGGCGAGCAGTACTTC
>TRBV6-1|once|TRBJ2-7|14|TRBD1
CASRSRTGSYEQYF
TGTGCCAGCAGATCCCGGACAGGGAGCTACGAGCAGTACTTC
>TRBV6-5|NA|TRBJ2-2|14|NA
CASSYNLGAGELFF
TGTGCCAGCAGTTACAACCTAGGGGCCGGGGAGCTGTTTTTT
>TRBV4-1|NA|TRBJ2-2|15|NA
CASRQQGGGTGELFF
TGCGCCAGCAGACAACAGGGTGGTGGGACCGGGGAGCTGTTTTTT
>TRBV15|NA|TRBJ2-7|13|NA
CATSREPVYEQYF
TGTGCCACCAGCAGAGAACCAGTTTACGAGCAGTACTTC
>TRBV2|NA|TRBJ1-1|14|TRBD1
CASIGTGLKGEAFF
TGTGCCAGCATAGGGACAGGGTTGAAGGGTGAAGCTTTCTTT
>TRBV11-2|NA|TRBJ2-7|15|NA
CASSSPHFGGYEQYF
TGTGCCAGCAGCTCCCCCCACTTCGGGGGTTACGAGCAGTACTTC
>TRBV29-1|NA|TRBJ2-1|13|NA
CSGRGRLYNEQFF
TGCAGCGGCCGAGGGCGGCTCTACAATGAGCAGTTCTTC
>TRBV28|once|TRBJ1-4|15|NA
CASNAWGSDSEKLFF
TGTGCCAGCAACGCGTGGGGGTCCGATAGTGAAAAACTGTTTTTT